This T cell receptor beta chain was recovered during a study of cytomegalovirus exposure and HLA in healthy donors. This clone was counted a few times. V trimming: 0 bases; J trimming: 3 bases; junction bases outside the gene matches: 3. This CDR3 is built from 16 residues. Germline V lookup: CDR1 MNHEY, CDR2 SVGAGI. Use of 60 Vbeta and 13 Jbeta primers characterized the PCR. This table comes from immunoSEQ multiplex PCR, and its TCRdb copy is limited to in-frame clones, with some not included. The sample has some 130,000 clones; around three fifths are singletons. The origin of this receptor is a woman between 40 and 55 years old in good health and CMV-seronegative. Specimen: PBMCs. This sequence joins TRBV6-5 and TRBJ2-3; TRBD2 aligns across 10 bases. CDR3 loop: CASSYSISGGTDTQYF. Written as DNA, the CDR3 is TGTGCCAGCAGTTACTCGATTAGCGGGGGGACAGATACGCAGTATTTT.